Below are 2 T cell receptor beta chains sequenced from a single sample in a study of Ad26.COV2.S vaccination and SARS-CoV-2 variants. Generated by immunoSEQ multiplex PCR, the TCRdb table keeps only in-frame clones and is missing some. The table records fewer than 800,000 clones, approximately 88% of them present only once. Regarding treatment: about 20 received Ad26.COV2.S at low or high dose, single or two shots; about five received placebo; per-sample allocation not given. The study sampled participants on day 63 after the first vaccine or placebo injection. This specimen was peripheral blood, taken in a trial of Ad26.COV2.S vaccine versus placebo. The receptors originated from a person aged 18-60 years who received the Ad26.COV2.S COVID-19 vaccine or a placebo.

CDR3 region: CASSFRSSSFALRETQYF. The CDR3, as DNA: TGTGCCAGCAGCTTTAGATCGAGTAGCTTTGCCCTGAGGGAGACCCAGTACTTC. This chain uses TRBV7-2 with TRBJ2-5, with unresolved D. Looked up from germline, CDR1 is SGHTA and CDR2 is FQGNSA. This CDR3 is built from 18 residues. Trimming took 3 bases from V and 5 from J, leaving 25 bases between them.

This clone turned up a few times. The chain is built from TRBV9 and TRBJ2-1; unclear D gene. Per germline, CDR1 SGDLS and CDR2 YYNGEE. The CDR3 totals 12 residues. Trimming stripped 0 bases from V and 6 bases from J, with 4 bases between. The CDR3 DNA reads TGTGCCAGCAGCGTAGCTTTCAATGAGCAGTTCTTC. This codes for CASSVAFNEQFF.